The 24 T cell receptor beta chains given below trace back to one sample, sequenced in a study of tumor-infiltrating lymphocytes in primary liver carcinoma. TCR beta cDNA came from 400 to 500 ng total RNA, primed with a constant-region primer. Libraries for TCR beta were built through three nested multiplex PCR rounds, which together made up a slightly modified ARM-PCR procedure. TRBV1-TRBV30 forward primers paired with a C-beta reverse primer drove the first two PCR rounds, about 11 cycles each. TCRdb independently ran MiXCR on the multiplex PCR reads; one entry per CDR3 protein. This table holds more than 150,000 distinct CDR3 sequences, around 60% found once. Alongside blood RNA obtained from unsorted whole blood, germline DNA was also extracted. Material: peripheral blood. The receptors were sampled from a middle-aged man with primary liver carcinoma and hepatitis B virus infection.

For this clonotype: A read error may account for a junction end that differs from germline. The rearrangement joins TRBV4-1 to TRBJ1-2; TRBD1 matches 7 bases. The CDR3 extends over 15 amino acids. Germline lookup yields CDR1 MGHRA and CDR2 YSYEKL. The CDR3: CASSHPGQLISGYTF. The CDR3 DNA sequence: TGCGCCAGCAGCCATCCGGGACAGCTTATCAGTGGCTATACCTTC.

This rearrangement joins TRBV2 to TRBJ1-4; 9 bases map to TRBD1. This CDR3 has 15 residues. CDR1 SNHLY and CDR2 FYNNEI come from the germline V gene. V shed 6 bases, J shed 4 bases, and the junction held 6 bases outside the gene matches. The CDR3 loop reads CASRRQGEDNEKLFF. The DNA for the CDR3 is TGTGCCAGCAGACGACAGGGGGAAGATAATGAAAAACTGTTTTTT.

This clonotype showed up just a few times. The rearrangement links TRBV4-1 to TRBJ2-7, with 8 nucleotides matching TRBD1. This CDR3 spans 14 amino acids. Trimming took 3 bases from V and 2 from J; bases not matched to a gene: 3. In germline, CDR1 is MGHRA, CDR2 YSYEKL. The CDR3 protein is CASSQVDRAYEQYF. The CDR3 nucleotides read TGCGCCAGCAGCCAGGTGGACAGGGCCTACGAGCAGTACTTC.

On this clonotype: A junction boundary mismatches the germline segment, possibly from a read error. The CDR3 is CDSLGADKQYF. The CDR3 DNA reads TGTGACAGCCTAGGGGCAGATAAGCAGTATTTT. V gene TRBV6-6 combines with J gene TRBJ2-3, with D possibly being TRBD1 (5 bases). Germline CDR1 and CDR2: MNHNY and SVGAGI (reference sequence). The CDR3 has 11 residues.

The table lists this clonotype with a count of one. The V gene is TRBV7-8, the J gene TRBJ2-2; D may be TRBD2 (5 bases). There are 15 residues in the CDR3. V was pared by 9 bases and J by 1 base, with 15 bases between. Germline CDR1 and CDR2: SGHVS and FQNEAQ. CDR3 residues: CARPKRGKNTGELFF. DNA for the CDR3: TGTGCCAGGCCTAAAAGAGGGAAGAACACCGGGGAGCTGTTTTTT.

The chain combines TRBV5-6 with TRBJ2-5; possibly TRBD1 for D (6 bases). Germline V CDR1 and CDR2: SGHDT, YYEEEE. Trimming took off 10 bases at V and 0 bases at J, with 10 bases between the two ends. CDR3 length: 12 residues. Here the CDR3 reads CAGGQHQETQYF. DNA for the CDR3: TGTGCCGGCGGACAGCACCAAGAGACCCAGTACTTC.

The rearrangement uses TRBV12-5 and TRBJ2-7, with a possible D match to TRBD2 (6 bases). CDR1 is LGHNT, CDR2 FRNRAP, per germline. The CDR3 is 14 residues long. V was cut by 6 bases and J by 2 bases, with 14 bases left in between. CDR3 residues: CASGPGDGAYEQYF. In nucleotides, the CDR3 is TGTGCTAGTGGCCCGGGGGACGGAGCCTACGAGCAGTACTTC.

This clonotype showed up just once. This chain connects TRBV6-5 to TRBJ2-3, with a possible D match to TRBD1 (6 bases). Germline V CDR1 and CDR2: MNHEY, SVGAGI. This CDR3 comprises 13 residues. V lost 6 bases and J 4 bases, leaving 11 bases between the germline ends. The CDR3 coding sequence is TGTGCCAGCAGCCCAGGGGTCTCAGATACGCAGTATTTT. It yields the protein CASSPGVSDTQYF.

On this clonotype: Relative to the germline gene, one junction end is altered; a read error may explain this. The chain has TRBV12-3 or TRBV12-4 and TRBJ2-7; weak D call: TRBD1 (5 bases). CDR3 length: 12 amino acids. CDR3 sequence reads: CANSLRVREQYF. CDR3 DNA sequence: TGTGCCAACAGTCTCAGGGTACGCGAGCAGTACTTC.

As regards this clonotype: One end of the junction fails to match germline, which may point to a read error. The chain joins TRBV10-3 to TRBJ1-1; no clear D. The CDR3 runs to 12 residues. The germline CDR1 and CDR2 sequences are ENHRY and SYGVKD. CDR3 DNA sequence: TGTGCCATCAGTGACTTAGCAACTGGAGCTTTCTTT. Translation: CAISDLATGAFF.

As for this clonotype: A much larger clone lies a single base off, so this may be a read error. The chain recombines TRBV12-3 or TRBV12-4 with TRBJ1-1; D is ambiguous. The CDR3 contains 14 residues. V lost 5 bases, J lost 4 bases, and 14 bases lay in between. The CDR3 bases are TGTGCCAGCAGTCCCCAAAAGGGTAGCACTGAAGCTTTCTTT. Its translation is CASSPQKGSTEAFF.

The chain has TRBV11-2 and TRBJ2-1; D uncertain. CDR3 length equals 11 residues. V shed 4 bases and J shed 13 bases, with 11 bases lying between them. Germline CDR1 is SGHAT and CDR2 is FQNNGV. CDR3 sequence (DNA): TGTGCCAGCAGCTCCTTAGGGCTCCAGTTCTTC. Translation: CASSSLGLQFF.

The chain uses TRBV12-3 or TRBV12-4 and TRBJ2-7; 9 bases agree with TRBD1. The CDR3 runs to 15 residues. Trimming removed 3 bases from V and 7 bases from J; junction bases left unmatched: 10. The CDR3 here is CASSFSGTGPLEQYF. The CDR3 DNA reads TGTGCCAGCAGTTTTTCCGGGACAGGGCCTTTAGAGCAGTACTTC.

Regarding this clonotype: At one boundary the junction diverges from the germline segment, which might be a read error. The V gene is TRBV11-2, the J gene TRBJ2-1; D may match TRBD1 or TRBD2 (5 bases each). The CDR3 covers 15 residues. Germline CDR1 reads SGHAT; CDR2 reads FQNNGV. CDR3 region: CGSSLEGSLLNEQFF. The CDR3 coding sequence is TGTGGCAGCAGCTTAGAGGGGAGTCTCCTCAATGAGCAGTTCTTC.

The chain employs TRBV5-1 and TRBJ2-7; TRBD1 agrees at 7 bases. Germline CDR1 is SGHRS and CDR2 is YFSETQ. The V and J ends lost 5 bases and 0 bases, in that order; junction bases with no gene match: 5. CDR3 length equals 14 residues. Here the CDR3 DNA reads TGCGCCAGCAGTACGACAGGGACCTCCTACGAGCAGTACTTC. Translation: CASSTTGTSYEQYF. Variable domain in full (rest from reference TRBV5-1 and TRBJ2-7): KAGVTQTPRYLIKTRGQQVTLSCSPISGHRSVSWYQQTPGQGLQFLFEYFSETQRNKGNFPGRFSGRQFSNSRSEMNVSTLELGDSALYLCASSTTGTSYEQYFGPGTRLTVT.

This clonotype was recorded a few times. At one end, the junction sequence differs from germline, possibly due to a read error. The V and J genes are TRBV11-2 and TRBJ2-1, with D tentatively TRBD2 (6 bases). CDR3 length equals 18 residues. CDR1 SGHAT and CDR2 FQNNGV come from the germline V gene. The DNA of the CDR3 is TGTGCCAGCAGCTTCGGATTCAGGAGGCGGGGCTCCTACAGTGAGCAGTCCTTC. As protein: CASSFGFRRRGSYSEQSF.

This clonotype has only a few counts. V usage is TRBV6-5 and J usage is TRBJ2-1; 8 positions match TRBD2. The CDR3 consists of 15 residues. After removal of 4 bases from V and 5 bases from J, the junction contained 7 bases not matched to a gene. Germline CDR1 and CDR2: MNHEY and SVGAGI. The CDR3 here is CASSSLAGTNNEQFF. CDR3 sequence (DNA): TGTGCCAGCAGTTCCCTAGCGGGTACGAACAATGAGCAGTTCTTC.

Of note for this clonotype: A much bigger clone sits one base away, suggesting this may be a read error. The chain links TRBV11-2 to TRBJ1-1; no reliable D call. From germline, CDR1 is SGHAT and CDR2 FQNNGV. The CDR3 consists of 13 residues. V shed 3 bases and J shed 3 bases, with 8 bases lying between them. CDR3 DNA: TGTGCCAGCAGCTTGATAAGGGACACTGAAGCTTTCTTT. Protein product: CASSLIRDTEAFF. The full variable domain, completed using reference TRBV11-2 and TRBJ1-1, is EAGVAQSPRYKIIEKRQSVAFWCNPISGHATLYWYQQILGQGPKLLIQFQNNGVVDDSQLPKDRFSAERLKGVDSTLKIQPAKLEDSAVYLCASSLIRDTEAFFGQGTRLTVV.

The rearrangement uses TRBV11-2 and TRBJ2-5; D is uncertain. V shed 6 bases and J shed 7 bases, with 21 bases lying between them. The germline gives CDR1 SGHAT, CDR2 FQNNGV. The CDR3 has 15 residues. The CDR3, as DNA: TGTGCCAGCAGTCACGGGTCAGTCTCACTGGTGACCCAGTACTTC. Protein product: CASSHGSVSLVTQYF.

This clonotype occurred a few times. The chain uses TRBV12-3 or TRBV12-4 and TRBJ2-1; 9 nucleotides match TRBD2. Trimming cost V 4 bases and J 4 bases; bases outside gene matches: 8. The CDR3 spans 16 residues. The CDR3, as DNA: TGTGCCAGCAGTTCGATGACTAGCGGTAGATACAATGAGCAGTTCTTC. Amino acid sequence: CASSSMTSGRYNEQFF.

This chain joins TRBV12-3 or TRBV12-4 and TRBJ1-3; no firm D call. The CDR3 has 13 amino acids. Deletions cut 10 bases from V and 0 bases from J, with 10 bases between. The CDR3 nucleotides are TGTGCCACGGGTATTAACTCTGGAAACACCATATATTTT. Protein: CATGINSGNTIYF.

J is TRBJ2-4 and V is TRBV4-1; TRBD2 matches 10 bases. The CDR3 is made up of 19 amino acids. V lost 2 bases to trimming and J lost 0 bases; unmatched junction nucleotides: 10. CDR1 MGHRA and CDR2 YSYEKL come from the germline V gene. CDR3 residues: CASSQFGAGGVLAKNIQYF. The CDR3 DNA is TGCGCCAGCAGCCAATTTGGAGCGGGAGGGGTATTAGCCAAAAACATTCAGTACTTC.

This clonotype was detected ten times or more. The CDR3 DNA reads TGCAGCGTCGGGACAGGGGGTTTGGATGAGCAGTTCTTC. Protein: CSVGTGGLDEQFF. The rearrangement joins TRBV29-1 to TRBJ2-1; 11 bases are a match to TRBD1. The CDR3 is 13 residues long. Germline values: CDR1 SQVTM, CDR2 ANQGSEA. The ends lost 6 bases at V and 8 bases at J; junction bases unmatched: 6.

For the CDR3, the DNA is TGTGCCAGCAGGCCCCGGACGGCACTTTCCTACAATGAGCAGTTCTTC. This codes for CASRPRTALSYNEQFF. The V gene is TRBV7-9, the J gene TRBJ2-1; D remains unclear. The CDR3 consists of 16 residues. CDR1 is SEHNR, CDR2 FQNEAQ, per germline (reference sequence). Trimming cost V 6 bases and J 1 base, with 16 bases left between them. Together with reference TRBV7-9 and TRBJ2-1, the CDR3 gives the full variable domain: DTGVSQNPRHKITKRGQNVTFRCDPISEHNRLYWYRQTLGQGPEFLTYFQNEAQLEKSRLLSDRFSAERPKGSFSTLEIQRTEQGDSAMYLCASRPRTALSYNEQFFGPGTRLTVL.